This T cell receptor (beta chain) derives from a study of blood T cell repertoires in COVID-19. The CDR3 is 13 residues long. With 5 bases removed from V and 6 bases from J, the gap between germline ends came to 14 bases. Original methodology: Estimation of nucleated cell counts relied on the amplification of reference gene primers. Generated by immunoSEQ multiplex PCR, the TCRdb table keeps only in-frame clones and is missing some. V, J and clone size reflect that table, while D and trimming were determined from the DNA. The sample lists under 75,000 clones; approximately 75% were seen once. Sequenced material: peripheral blood. This clonotype was obtained from an older woman with acute or convalescent COVID-19. The chain combines TRBV12-3 or TRBV12-4 with TRBJ2-7, with D maybe TRBD1 (6 bases). The chain's CDR3 is CASSPTGPSEQYF. DNA of the CDR3: TGTGCCAGCAGTCCGACAGGTCCGTCCGAGCAGTACTTC.